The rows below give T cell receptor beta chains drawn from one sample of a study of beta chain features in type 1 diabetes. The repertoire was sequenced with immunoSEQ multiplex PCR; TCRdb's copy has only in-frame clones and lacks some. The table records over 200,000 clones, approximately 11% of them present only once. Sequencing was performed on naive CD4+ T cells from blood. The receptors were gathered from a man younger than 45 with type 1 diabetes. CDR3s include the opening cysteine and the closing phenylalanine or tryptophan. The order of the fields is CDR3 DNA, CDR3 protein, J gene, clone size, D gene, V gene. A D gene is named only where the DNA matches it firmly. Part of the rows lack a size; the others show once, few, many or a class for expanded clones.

TGTGCCAGCAGCTTAGGTCCCAGGGGAGGCTACACCTTC | CASSLGPRGGYTF | TRBJ1-2 | few | . | TRBV7-2
TGTGCCAGCAGCTTAGGGACCCTACTAGAACAGACCCAGTACTTC | CASSLGTLLEQTQYF | TRBJ2-5 | . | . | TRBV11-2
TGTGCCAGCAGGGGCAGAACCTCTGGGGCCAACGTCCTGACTTTC | CASRGRTSGANVLTF | TRBJ2-6 | few | . | TRBV9
TGTGCCAGCAGTGCGGGGTTCTCCTACGAGCAGTACTTC | CASSAGFSYEQYF | TRBJ2-7 | . | . | TRBV2
TGTGCCAGCAGCTTATATGGACAGGGTTTCTCTGGAAACACCATATATTTT | CASSLYGQGFSGNTIYF | TRBJ1-3 | few | TRBD1 | TRBV11-2
TGTGCCTGGACCCTCCACGGGAGTCCCCAAGAGACCCAGTACTTC | CAWTLHGSPQETQYF | TRBJ2-5 | . | . | TRBV30
TGTGCCAGCAGTTTGAGCGGCAACAATGAGCAGTTCTTC | CASSLSGNNEQFF | TRBJ2-1 | . | . | TRBV6-5
TGTGCCAGCAGTTCCAGCCTAGCGGAGGAGCAGTTCTTC | CASSSSLAEEQFF | TRBJ2-1 | . | TRBD2 | TRBV28
TGCGCCAGCAGTCGACAGGGCTCCGGGGCTAATTCACCCCTCCACTTT | CASSRQGSGANSPLHF | TRBJ1-6 | few | TRBD1 | TRBV4-1
TGTGCCAGCAGACGGGACAGGGTAGCCACCGGGGAGCTGTTTTTT | CASRRDRVATGELFF | TRBJ2-2 | few | TRBD1 | TRBV7-6
TGTGCCAGCACTATCAACAGGGCTGGGAAGACCCAGTACTTC | CASTINRAGKTQYF | TRBJ2-5 | . | . | TRBV6-5
TGTGCCAGCAGCTTAGTCAGGGGAAGCACTGAAGCTTTCTTT | CASSLVRGSTEAFF | TRBJ1-1 | . | . | TRBV11-2
TGTGCCAGCAGACTAGCGGGGGGTGATACGCAGTATTTT | CASRLAGGDTQYF | TRBJ2-3 | few | TRBD2 | TRBV27
TGTGCCTGGAGTCAGAGGACAGGGGCCAACACTGAAGCTTTCTTT | CAWSQRTGANTEAFF | TRBJ1-1 | . | TRBD1 | TRBV30
TGTGCCTGGAGGGGGGGAAAACTGCAGTACTTC | CAWRGGKLQYF | TRBJ2-7 | few | . | TRBV30
TGCGCCAGCAGCTCGAGGACAGGGGGCAAGGATGAGCAGTTCTTC | CASSSRTGGKDEQFF | TRBJ2-1 | few | TRBD1 | TRBV5-1
TGTGCCAGCAGCGCTGCAGTTACAGGGGTTGGGGCCAACGTCCTGACTTTC | CASSAAVTGVGANVLTF | TRBJ2-6 | few | TRBD1 | TRBV4-2
TGCGCCAGCAGCCCGGGACTAGCGGGGGGCACAGATACGCAGTATTTT | CASSPGLAGGTDTQYF | TRBJ2-3 | few | TRBD2 | TRBV5-1
TGTGCCAGCAGTCGGGGATCCTATGGCTACACCTTC | CASSRGSYGYTF | TRBJ1-2 | once | . | TRBV28
TGCAGCGTTACAGGGGTTGGCACAGATACGCAGTATTTT | CSVTGVGTDTQYF | TRBJ2-3 | . | TRBD1 | TRBV29-1
TGCGCCAGCAGCTTGGGGGGGACTAGCTCCTACAATGAGCAGTTCTTC | CASSLGGTSSYNEQFF | TRBJ2-1 | . | TRBD2 | TRBV5-1
TGTGCCAGCAGCCAAGAGGCTAGCGGAAACTACAATGAGCAGTTCTTC | CASSQEASGNYNEQFF | TRBJ2-1 | few | TRBD2 | TRBV4-2
TGTGCCAGCAGCAAGACAGGGGTGGGTTCACCCCTCCACTTT | CASSKTGVGSPLHF | TRBJ1-6 | few | TRBD1 | TRBV2
TGTGCCAGCAGCTTAACTGATACCGGGGAGCTGTTTTTT | CASSLTDTGELFF | TRBJ2-2 | . | . | TRBV5-6
TGTGCCAGCCGACCGGGACAAAGATACAATGAGCAGTTCTTC | CASRPGQRYNEQFF | TRBJ2-1 | . | . | TRBV27
TGTGCCAGCAGTCCTTCGGGGTTCAATCAGCCCCAGCATTTT | CASSPSGFNQPQHF | TRBJ1-5 | few | . | TRBV6-1
TGTGCCATCAGTGAGTCGATGGGACACAGCTCTGGGGCCAACGTCCTGACTTTC | CAISESMGHSSGANVLTF | TRBJ2-6 | few | . | TRBV10-3
TGTGCCAGCAGCTTCTTGACAGACTCGCTAGCCAAAAACATTCAGTACTTC | CASSFLTDSLAKNIQYF | TRBJ2-4 | few | . | TRBV7-9